Each of the 10 T cell receptor beta chains below was sequenced from the same sample in a study of radiation and T cells in renal cell carcinoma. Method: immunoSEQ multiplex PCR; TCRdb's copy keeps in-frame clones and lacks some. The table has 24,000 or so clones, under 65% seen once; the top ten hold roughly 22%. Treatment of the sample: treatment-naive control, cytoreductive nephrectomy. Sequencing used tumor tissue, obtained from a patient whose treatment was nephrectomy without radiotherapy. These receptors were obtained from a human donor with renal cell carcinoma.

This clone was detected only a few times. The chain couples TRBV27 to TRBJ1-6; D not certain. Germline V CDR1 and CDR2: MNHEY, SMNVEV (reference sequence). The CDR3 length is 13 residues. V was clipped by 3 bases and J by 9 bases, with 9 bases between them. The CDR3 DNA follows: TGTGCCAGCAGTTTTGTCCCCCCTTCACCCCTCCACTTT. Its protein product is CASSFVPPSPLHF.

The chain employs TRBV10-3 and TRBJ1-1; D is undetermined. Trimming stripped 1 base from V and 2 bases from J, with 8 bases between. The CDR3 is made up of 14 amino acids. The germline gives CDR1 ENHRY, CDR2 SYGVKD. CDR3: CAISEYEENTEAFF. CDR3 bases: TGTGCCATCAGTGAGTACGAGGAAAACACTGAAGCTTTCTTT.

The chain recombines TRBV7-2 with TRBJ1-2, with a tentative D call TRBD1 (5 bases). Germline CDR1 and CDR2: SGHTA and FQGNSA. The ends were cut back, 5 bases at V and 2 bases at J, with 12 bases in the middle. The CDR3 is 14 amino acids. The CDR3 DNA reads as TGTGCCAGCAGCACGGACACGAGAAACTATGGCTACACCTTC. As protein: CASSTDTRNYGYTF.

This clone was counted between two and nine times. V gene TRBV29-1 combines with J gene TRBJ1-2; D uncertain. V lost 5 bases and J lost 4, with 11 bases in between. The CDR3 covers 12 residues. Germline-derived CDR1 and CDR2 are SQVTM and ANQGSEA. The DNA for the CDR3 is TGCAGCGTTATGTCTCCCCTCTATGGCTACACCTTC. It encodes CSVMSPLYGYTF. Using reference TRBV29-1 and TRBJ1-2 for the parts outside the CDR3, the full variable domain is SAVISQKPSRDICQRGTSLTIQCQVDSQVTMMFWYRQQPGQSLTLIATANQGSEATYESGFVIDKFPISRPNLTFSTLTVSNMSPEDSSIYLCSVMSPLYGYTFGSGTRLTVV.

This clone was recorded only once. The chain employs TRBV6-5 and TRBJ2-7; D is unresolved. Germline V lookup: CDR1 MNHEY, CDR2 SVGAGI. V lost 2 bases and J lost 4, with 9 bases in between. There are 13 residues in the CDR3. The CDR3 here is CASSYDPKYEQYF. The CDR3 DNA is TGTGCCAGCAGTTACGATCCAAAATACGAGCAGTACTTC.

The chain recombines TRBV7-2 with TRBJ1-6; 8 nucleotides line up with TRBD1. V trimming: 4 bases; J trimming: 7 bases; junction bases outside the gene matches: 9. The germline V gene encodes CDR1 SGHTA and CDR2 FQGNSA. The CDR3 spans 16 residues. The CDR3 reads CASSSTSGGGNSPLHF. The CDR3 coding sequence is TGTGCCAGCAGCTCGACCTCAGGGGGCGGGAATTCACCCCTCCACTTT. The entire variable domain, with the rest obtained from reference TRBV7-2 and TRBJ1-6, is as follows: GAGVSQSPSNKVTEKGKDVELRCDPISGHTALYWYRQSLGQGLEFLIYFQGNSAPDKSGLPSDRFSAERTGGSVSTLTIQRTQQEDSAVYLCASSSTSGGGNSPLHFGNGTRLTVT.

This clone was counted at least ten times. In DNA, the CDR3 is TGTGCCAGCAGCCTTACTAGCGGGGGGCCCGGGGAGCTGTTTTTT. As protein: CASSLTSGGPGELFF. The gene calls are TRBV14 and TRBJ2-2; TRBD2 matches 12 bases. CDR1 is SGHDN, CDR2 FVKESK, per germline. The CDR3 sequence is 15 residues long. With V trimmed by 4 bases and J by 6 bases, 3 bases remained unmatched.

This chain links TRBV19 with TRBJ2-2; the match to TRBD2 covers 10 bases. J lost 6 bases, V lost 7 bases, and 8 bases had no gene match. Looked up from germline, CDR1 is LNHDA and CDR2 is SQIVND (reference sequence). The CDR3 totals 15 residues. The CDR3: CASTLSGGVSGELFF. CDR3 nucleotides: TGTGCCAGTACCCTGAGCGGGGGGGTATCCGGGGAGCTGTTTTTT.

The chain has TRBV5-4 and TRBJ1-4, with D possibly matching TRBD1 (6 bases). The V end was cut by 4 bases, the J end by 2 bases, with 9 bases between. CDR1 and CDR2 (germline): SGHNT, YYREEE (reference sequence). The CDR3 contains 14 residues. The CDR3 DNA reads TGTGCCAGCAGCCTCGACAGGACTAATGAAAAACTGTTTTTT. Protein product: CASSLDRTNEKLFF.

V usage is TRBV19 and J usage is TRBJ1-1; D perhaps matches TRBD1 (6 bases). Trimming shortened V by 10 bases and J by 8 bases, and 17 bases separated the two germline ends. Germline CDR1 and CDR2: LNHDA and SQIVND (reference sequence). The CDR3 consists of 12 residues. The CDR3 reads CATTGGGTEAFF. Here the CDR3 DNA reads TGTGCCACCACGGGGGGAGGGACAGAAGCTTTCTTT.